This T cell receptor beta chain was obtained from a study of OX40 agonist ivuxolimab in advanced cancers. Across the whole study: The patients got ivuxolimab, which is an agonistic anti-OX40 (CD134) antibody. Therapy given before enrollment (anti-PD-1, anti-PD-L1 or anti-CTLA-4) was allowed, and 35% to 45% had some. Study-wide results and caveats: Near-lowest levels of clonal expansion characterized partial responders at 0.1-3.0 mg/kg.

Germline V gene data show CDR1 as SGHVS and CDR2 as FQNEAQ. The V end lost 1 base, the J end lost 0 bases, and 7 bases lay between the germline ends. This CDR3 has 14 amino acids. Concerning this clone: What it binds is not known.

Assay used: immunoSEQ multiplex PCR; TCRdb lists only in-frame clones, some missing. The sample includes around 70,000 clones, roughly four fifths of them seen just once. The source is an adult with an advanced solid tumor such as melanoma, head and neck, liver or kidney cancer. This material consisted of CD4+ or CD8+ T cells sorted from blood, taken in a trial of the OX40 agonist ivuxolimab. The chain links TRBV7-8 to TRBJ2-7, with a tentative D call TRBD2 (5 bases). Here the CDR3 DNA reads TGTGCCAGCAGCTTAGGGGAGAGCTCCTACGAGCAGTACTTC. Its protein product is CASSLGESSYEQYF.